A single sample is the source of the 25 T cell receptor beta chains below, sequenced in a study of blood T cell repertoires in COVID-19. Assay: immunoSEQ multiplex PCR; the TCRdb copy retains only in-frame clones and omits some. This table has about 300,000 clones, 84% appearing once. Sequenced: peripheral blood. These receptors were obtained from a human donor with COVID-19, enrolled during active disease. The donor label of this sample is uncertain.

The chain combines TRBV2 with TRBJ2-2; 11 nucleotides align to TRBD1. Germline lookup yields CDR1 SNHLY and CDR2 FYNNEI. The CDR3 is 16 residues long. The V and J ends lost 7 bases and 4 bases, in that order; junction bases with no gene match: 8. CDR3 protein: CASKARDRGGTGELFF. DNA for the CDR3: TGTGCCAGCAAAGCCCGGGACAGGGGGGGCACCGGGGAGCTGTTTTTT.

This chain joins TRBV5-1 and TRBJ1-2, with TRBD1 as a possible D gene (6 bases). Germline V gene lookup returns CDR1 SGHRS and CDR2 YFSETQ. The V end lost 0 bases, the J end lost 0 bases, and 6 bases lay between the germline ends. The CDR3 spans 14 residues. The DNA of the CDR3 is TGCGCCAGCAGCTTGGGACAGGCTAACTATGGCTACACCTTC. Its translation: CASSLGQANYGYTF.

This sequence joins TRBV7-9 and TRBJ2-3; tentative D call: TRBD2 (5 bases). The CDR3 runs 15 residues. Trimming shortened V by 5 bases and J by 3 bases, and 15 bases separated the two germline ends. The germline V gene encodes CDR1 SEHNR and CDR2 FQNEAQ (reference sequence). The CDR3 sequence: CASSPRASQTDTQYF. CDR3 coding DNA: TGTGCCAGCAGCCCGCGGGCCTCCCAGACAGATACGCAGTATTTT.

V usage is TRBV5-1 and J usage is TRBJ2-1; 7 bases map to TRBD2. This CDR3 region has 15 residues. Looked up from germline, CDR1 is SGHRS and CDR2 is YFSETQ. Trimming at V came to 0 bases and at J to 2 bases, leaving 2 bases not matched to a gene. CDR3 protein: CASSLVGGTYNEQFF. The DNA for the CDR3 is TGCGCCAGCAGCTTGGTCGGGGGGACCTACAATGAGCAGTTCTTC.

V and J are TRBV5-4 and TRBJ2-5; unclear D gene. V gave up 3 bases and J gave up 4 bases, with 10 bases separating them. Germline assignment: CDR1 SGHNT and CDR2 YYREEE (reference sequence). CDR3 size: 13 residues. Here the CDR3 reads CASSSTSGETQYF. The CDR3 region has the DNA TGTGCCAGCAGCTCGACTTCCGGAGAGACCCAGTACTTC.

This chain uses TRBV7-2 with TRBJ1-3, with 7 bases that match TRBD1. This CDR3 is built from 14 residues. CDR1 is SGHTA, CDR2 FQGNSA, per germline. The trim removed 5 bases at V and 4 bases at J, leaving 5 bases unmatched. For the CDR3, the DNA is TGTGCCAGCAGCGCGACAGGGAGGGGAAACACCATATATTTT. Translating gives CASSATGRGNTIYF.

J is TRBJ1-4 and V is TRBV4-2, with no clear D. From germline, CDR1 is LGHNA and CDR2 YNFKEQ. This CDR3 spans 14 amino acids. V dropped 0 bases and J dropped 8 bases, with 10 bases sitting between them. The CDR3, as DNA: TGTGCCAGCAGCCAAGAGAGGAGGAGGGAAAAACTGTTTTTT. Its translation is CASSQERRREKLFF.

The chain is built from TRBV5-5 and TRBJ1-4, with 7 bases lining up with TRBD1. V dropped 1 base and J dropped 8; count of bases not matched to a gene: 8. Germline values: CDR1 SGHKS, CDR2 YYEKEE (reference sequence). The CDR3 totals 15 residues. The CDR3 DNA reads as TGTGCCAGCAGCTTGATAACCCAGGGGGGAGAAAAACTGTTTTTT. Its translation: CASSLITQGGEKLFF.

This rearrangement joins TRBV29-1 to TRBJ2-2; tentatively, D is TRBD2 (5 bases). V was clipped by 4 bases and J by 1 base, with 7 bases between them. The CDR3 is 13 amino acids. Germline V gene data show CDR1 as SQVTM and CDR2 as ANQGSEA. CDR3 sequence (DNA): TGCAGCGTTGGGCGGGTGAACACCGGGGAGCTGTTTTTT. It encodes CSVGRVNTGELFF.

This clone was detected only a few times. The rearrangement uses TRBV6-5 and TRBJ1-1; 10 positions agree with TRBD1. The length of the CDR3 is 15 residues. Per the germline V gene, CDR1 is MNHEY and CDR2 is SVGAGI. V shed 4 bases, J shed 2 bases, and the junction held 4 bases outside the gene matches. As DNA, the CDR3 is TGTGCCAGCAGTTCAAGGGACAGGGGAAACACTGAAGCTTTCTTT. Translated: CASSSRDRGNTEAFF.

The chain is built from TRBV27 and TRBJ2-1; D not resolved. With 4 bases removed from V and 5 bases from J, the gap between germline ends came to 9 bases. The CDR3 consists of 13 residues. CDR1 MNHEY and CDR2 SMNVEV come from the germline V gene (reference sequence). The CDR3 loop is CASSSNIDNEQFF. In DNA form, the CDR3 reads TGTGCCAGCAGTTCGAACATTGACAATGAGCAGTTCTTC.

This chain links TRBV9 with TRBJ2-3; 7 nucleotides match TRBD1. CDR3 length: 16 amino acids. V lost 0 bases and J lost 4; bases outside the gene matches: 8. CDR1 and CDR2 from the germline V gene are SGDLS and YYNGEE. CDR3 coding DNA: TGTGCCAGCAGCGTAGATGCGGCTCAGGGGGCAGATACGCAGTATTTT. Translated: CASSVDAAQGADTQYF.

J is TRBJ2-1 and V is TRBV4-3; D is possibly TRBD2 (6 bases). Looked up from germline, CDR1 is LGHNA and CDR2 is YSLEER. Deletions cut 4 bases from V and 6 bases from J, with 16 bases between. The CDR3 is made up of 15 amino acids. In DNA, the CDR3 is TGCGCCAGCAGCCTGGAAGGCCCGGGGGTCAATGAGCAGTTCTTC. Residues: CASSLEGPGVNEQFF.

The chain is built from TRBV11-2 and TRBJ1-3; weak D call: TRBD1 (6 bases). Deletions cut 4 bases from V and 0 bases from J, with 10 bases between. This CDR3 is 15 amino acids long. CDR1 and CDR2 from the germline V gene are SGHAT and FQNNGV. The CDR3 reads CASSSGQISGNTIYF. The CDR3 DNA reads TGTGCCAGCAGCTCGGGACAAATCTCTGGAAACACCATATATTTT.

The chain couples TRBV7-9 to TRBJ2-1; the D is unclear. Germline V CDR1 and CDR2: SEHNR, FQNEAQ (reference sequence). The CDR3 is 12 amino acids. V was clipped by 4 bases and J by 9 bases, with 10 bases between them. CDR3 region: CASSSFATEQFF. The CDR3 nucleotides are TGTGCCAGCAGCTCATTCGCTACTGAGCAGTTCTTC.

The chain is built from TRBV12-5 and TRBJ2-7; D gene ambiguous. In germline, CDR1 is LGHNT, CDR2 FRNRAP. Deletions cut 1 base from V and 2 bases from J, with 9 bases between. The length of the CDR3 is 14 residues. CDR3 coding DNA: TGTGCTAGTGGTTTGGGATCAGGCGCCTACGAGCAGTACTTC. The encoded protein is CASGLGSGAYEQYF.

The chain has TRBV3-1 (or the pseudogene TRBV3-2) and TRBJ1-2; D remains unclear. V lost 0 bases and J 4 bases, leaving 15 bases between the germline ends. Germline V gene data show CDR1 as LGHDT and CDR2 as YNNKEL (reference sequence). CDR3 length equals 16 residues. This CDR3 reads CASSQDSPGSGYGYTF. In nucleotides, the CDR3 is TGTGCCAGCAGCCAAGATTCGCCAGGTAGTGGCTATGGCTACACCTTC.

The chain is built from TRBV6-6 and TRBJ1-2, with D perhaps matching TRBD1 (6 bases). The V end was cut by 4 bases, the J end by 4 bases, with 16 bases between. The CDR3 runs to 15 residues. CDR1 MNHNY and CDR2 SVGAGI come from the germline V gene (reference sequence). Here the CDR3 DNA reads TGTGCCAGCAGTTTCAAGGGGGACGGACCCTATGGCTACACCTTC. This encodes CASSFKGDGPYGYTF.

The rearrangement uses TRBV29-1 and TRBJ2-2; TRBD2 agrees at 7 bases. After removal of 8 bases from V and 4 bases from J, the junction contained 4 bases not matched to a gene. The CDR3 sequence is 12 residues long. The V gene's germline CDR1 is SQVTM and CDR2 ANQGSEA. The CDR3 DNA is TGCAGCACTTCTAGCGGCACCGGGGAGCTGTTTTTT. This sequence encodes CSTSSGTGELFF.

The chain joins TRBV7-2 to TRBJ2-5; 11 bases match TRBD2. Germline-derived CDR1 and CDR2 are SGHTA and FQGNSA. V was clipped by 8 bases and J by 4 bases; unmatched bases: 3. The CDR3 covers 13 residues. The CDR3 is CASHLAGGETQYF. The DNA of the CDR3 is TGTGCCAGCCACCTAGCGGGAGGAGAGACCCAGTACTTC.

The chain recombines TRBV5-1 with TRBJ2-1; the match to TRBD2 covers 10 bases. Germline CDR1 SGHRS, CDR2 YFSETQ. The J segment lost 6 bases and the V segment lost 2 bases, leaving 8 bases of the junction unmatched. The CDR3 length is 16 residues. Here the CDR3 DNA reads TGCGCCAGCAGCTTATCAGGAGCGGGAGGGCTCAATGAGCAGTTCTTC. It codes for CASSLSGAGGLNEQFF.

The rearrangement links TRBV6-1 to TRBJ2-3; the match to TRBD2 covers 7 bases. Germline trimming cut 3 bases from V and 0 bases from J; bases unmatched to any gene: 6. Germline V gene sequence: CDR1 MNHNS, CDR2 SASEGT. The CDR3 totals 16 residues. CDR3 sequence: CASSERLAASTDTQYF. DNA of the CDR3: TGTGCCAGCAGTGAGCGACTAGCTGCTAGCACAGATACGCAGTATTTT.

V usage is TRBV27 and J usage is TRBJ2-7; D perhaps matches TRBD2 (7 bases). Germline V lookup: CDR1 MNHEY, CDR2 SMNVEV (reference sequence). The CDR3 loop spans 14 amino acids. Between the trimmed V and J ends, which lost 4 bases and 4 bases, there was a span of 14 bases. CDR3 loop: CASSSVGGGYEQYF. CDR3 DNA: TGTGCCAGCAGTTCTGTGGGAGGGGGGTACGAGCAGTACTTC.

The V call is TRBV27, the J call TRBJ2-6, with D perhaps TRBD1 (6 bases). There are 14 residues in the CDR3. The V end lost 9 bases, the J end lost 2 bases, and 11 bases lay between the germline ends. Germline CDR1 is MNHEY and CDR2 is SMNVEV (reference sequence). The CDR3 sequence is CASSTGTGANVLTF. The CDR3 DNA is TGTGCCAGTTCTACAGGGACTGGGGCCAACGTCCTGACTTTC.

DNA for the CDR3: TGTGCCAGCAGTTTCAGGGGTGCTGGGGCCAACGTCCTGACTTTC. Its translation is CASSFRGAGANVLTF. The rearrangement joins TRBV27 to TRBJ2-6, with D maybe TRBD1 (6 bases). In germline, CDR1 is MNHEY, CDR2 SMNVEV (reference sequence). Trimming took off 3 bases at V and 2 bases at J, with 8 bases between the two ends. This CDR3 contains 15 residues.